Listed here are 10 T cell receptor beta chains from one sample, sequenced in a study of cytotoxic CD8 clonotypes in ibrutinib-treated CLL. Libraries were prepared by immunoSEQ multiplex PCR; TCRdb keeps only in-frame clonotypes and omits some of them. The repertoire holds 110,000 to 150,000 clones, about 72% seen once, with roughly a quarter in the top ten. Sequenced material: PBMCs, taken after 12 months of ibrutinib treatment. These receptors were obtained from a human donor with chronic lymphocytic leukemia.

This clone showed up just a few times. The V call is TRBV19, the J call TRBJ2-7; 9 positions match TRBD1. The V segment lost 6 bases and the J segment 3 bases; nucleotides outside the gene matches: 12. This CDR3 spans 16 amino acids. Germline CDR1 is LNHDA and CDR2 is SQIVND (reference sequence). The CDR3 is CASRATSTGGHYEQYF. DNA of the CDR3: TGTGCCAGTAGAGCTACATCGACAGGGGGGCACTACGAGCAGTACTTC.

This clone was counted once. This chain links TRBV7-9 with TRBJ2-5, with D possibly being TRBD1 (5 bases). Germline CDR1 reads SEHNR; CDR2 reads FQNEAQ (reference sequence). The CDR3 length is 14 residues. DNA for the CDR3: TGTGCTAGTGCACAAGGGGTAGGATTAGAGACCCAGTACTTC. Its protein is CASAQGVGLETQYF.

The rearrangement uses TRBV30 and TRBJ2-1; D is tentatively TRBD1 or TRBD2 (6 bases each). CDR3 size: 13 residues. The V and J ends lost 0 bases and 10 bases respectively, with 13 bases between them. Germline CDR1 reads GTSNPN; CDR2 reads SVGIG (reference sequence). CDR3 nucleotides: TGTGCCTGGAGTGTTAGGGGGGCGCGGGAGCAGTTCTTC. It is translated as CAWSVRGAREQFF.

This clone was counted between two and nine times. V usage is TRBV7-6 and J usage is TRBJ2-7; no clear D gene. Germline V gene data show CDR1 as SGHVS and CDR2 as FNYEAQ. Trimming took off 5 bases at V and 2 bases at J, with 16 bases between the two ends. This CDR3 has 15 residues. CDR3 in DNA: TGTGCCAGCAGCCCTTCGGTGACTGGGACCTACGAGCAGTACTTC. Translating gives CASSPSVTGTYEQYF.

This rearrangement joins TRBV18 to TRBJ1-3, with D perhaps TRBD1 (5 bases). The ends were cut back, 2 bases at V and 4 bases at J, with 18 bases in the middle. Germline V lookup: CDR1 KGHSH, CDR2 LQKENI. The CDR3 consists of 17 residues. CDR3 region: CASSPRQGSDSGNTIYF. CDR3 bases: TGTGCCAGCTCACCAAGGCAGGGTAGCGACTCCGGAAACACCATATATTTT.

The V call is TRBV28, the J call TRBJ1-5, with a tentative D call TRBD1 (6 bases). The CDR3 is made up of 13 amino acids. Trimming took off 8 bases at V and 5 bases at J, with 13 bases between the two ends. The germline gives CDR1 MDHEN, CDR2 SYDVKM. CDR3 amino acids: CASARTDHQPQHF. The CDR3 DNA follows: TGTGCCAGCGCACGGACAGATCATCAGCCCCAGCATTTT.

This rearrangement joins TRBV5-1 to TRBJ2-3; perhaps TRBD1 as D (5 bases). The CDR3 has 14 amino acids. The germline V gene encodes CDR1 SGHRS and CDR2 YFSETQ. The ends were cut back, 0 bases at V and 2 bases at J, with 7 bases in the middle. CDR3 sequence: CASSLEGDTDTQYF. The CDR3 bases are TGCGCCAGCAGCTTGGAAGGGGACACAGATACGCAGTATTTT.

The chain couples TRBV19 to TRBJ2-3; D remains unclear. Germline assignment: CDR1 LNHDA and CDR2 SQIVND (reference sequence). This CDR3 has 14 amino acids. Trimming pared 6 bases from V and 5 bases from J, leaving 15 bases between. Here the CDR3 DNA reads TGTGCCAGTAGCAATAGTCCTCGTTTAGATACGCAGTATTTT. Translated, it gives CASSNSPRLDTQYF. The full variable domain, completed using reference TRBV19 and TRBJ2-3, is DGGITQSPKYLFRKEGQNVTLSCEQNLNHDAMYWYRQDPGQGLRLIYYSQIVNDFQKGDIAEGYSVSREKKESFPLTVTSAQKNPTAFYLCASSNSPRLDTQYFGPGTRLTVL.

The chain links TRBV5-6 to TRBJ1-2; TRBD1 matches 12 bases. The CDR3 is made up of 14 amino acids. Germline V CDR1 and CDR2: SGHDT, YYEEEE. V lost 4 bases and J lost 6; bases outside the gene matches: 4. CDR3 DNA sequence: TGTGCCAGCAGCGCGGGACAGGGGGCGAATGGCTACACCTTC. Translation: CASSAGQGANGYTF. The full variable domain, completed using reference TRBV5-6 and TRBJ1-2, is DAGVTQSPTHLIKTRGQQVTLRCSPKSGHDTVSWYQQALGQGPQFIFQYYEEEERQRGNFPDRFSGHQFPNYSSELNVNALLLGDSALYLCASSAGQGANGYTFGSGTRLTVV.

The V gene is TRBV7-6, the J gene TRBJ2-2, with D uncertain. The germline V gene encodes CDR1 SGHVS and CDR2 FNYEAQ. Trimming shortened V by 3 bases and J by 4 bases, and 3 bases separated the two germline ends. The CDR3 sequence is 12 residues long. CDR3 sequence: CASSLATGELFF. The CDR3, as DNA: TGTGCCAGCAGCTTGGCCACCGGGGAGCTGTTTTTT. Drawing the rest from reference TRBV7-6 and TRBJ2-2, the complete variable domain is GAGVSQSPRYKVTKRGQDVALRCDPISGHVSLYWYRQALGQGPEFLTYFNYEAQQDKSGLPNDRFSAERPEGSISTLTIQRTEQRDSAMYRCASSLATGELFFGEGSRLTVL.